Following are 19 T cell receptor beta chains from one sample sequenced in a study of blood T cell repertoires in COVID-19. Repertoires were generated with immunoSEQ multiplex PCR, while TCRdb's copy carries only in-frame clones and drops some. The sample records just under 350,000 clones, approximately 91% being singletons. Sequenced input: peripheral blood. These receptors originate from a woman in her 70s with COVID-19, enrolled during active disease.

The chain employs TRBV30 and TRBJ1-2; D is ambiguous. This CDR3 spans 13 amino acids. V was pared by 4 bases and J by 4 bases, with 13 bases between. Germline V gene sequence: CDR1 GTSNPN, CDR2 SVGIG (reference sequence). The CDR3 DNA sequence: TGTGCCTGGACTGCCCAGGAGGGCTATGGCTACACCTTC. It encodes CAWTAQEGYGYTF.

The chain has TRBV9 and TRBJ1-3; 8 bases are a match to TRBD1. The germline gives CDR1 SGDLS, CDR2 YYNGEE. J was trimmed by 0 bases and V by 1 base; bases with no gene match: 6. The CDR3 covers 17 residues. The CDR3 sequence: CASSVQTGGSSGNTIYF. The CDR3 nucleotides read TGTGCCAGCAGCGTACAAACAGGGGGGAGCTCTGGAAACACCATATATTTT.

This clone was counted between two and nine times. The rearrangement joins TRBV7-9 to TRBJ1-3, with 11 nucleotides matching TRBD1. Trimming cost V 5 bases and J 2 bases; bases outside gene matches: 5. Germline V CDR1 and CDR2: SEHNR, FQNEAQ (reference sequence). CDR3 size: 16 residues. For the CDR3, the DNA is TGTGCCAGCAGCCACGGGACAGGGGGGACTGGAAACACCATATATTTT. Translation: CASSHGTGGTGNTIYF. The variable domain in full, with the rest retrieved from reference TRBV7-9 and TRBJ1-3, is DTGVSQNPRHKITKRGQNVTFRCDPISEHNRLYWYRQTLGQGPEFLTYFQNEAQLEKSRLLSDRFSAERPKGSFSTLEIQRTEQGDSAMYLCASSHGTGGTGNTIYFGEGSWLTVV.

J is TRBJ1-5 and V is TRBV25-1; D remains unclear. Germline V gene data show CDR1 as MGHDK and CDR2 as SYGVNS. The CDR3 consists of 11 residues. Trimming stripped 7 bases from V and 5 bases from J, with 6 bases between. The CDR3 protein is CASTPYQPQHF. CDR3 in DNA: TGTGCCAGCACCCCTTATCAGCCCCAGCATTTT.

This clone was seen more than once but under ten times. CDR3 in amino acids: CASSRADRGNASPLHF. The CDR3 DNA sequence: TGTGCCAGCAGCCGAGCGGACAGGGGAAATGCTTCACCCCTCCACTTT. The V call is TRBV11-2, the J call TRBJ1-6, with 9 bases that match TRBD1. The CDR3 covers 16 residues. Trimming cost V 5 bases and J 9 bases; bases outside gene matches: 11. The germline gives CDR1 SGHAT, CDR2 FQNNGV.

The CDR3 here is CASRVTSSTDEAFF. The DNA for the CDR3 is TGTGCCAGCAGAGTTACCTCCTCGACAGACGAAGCTTTCTTT. The rearrangement links TRBV6-5 to TRBJ1-1; D perhaps matches TRBD1 (5 bases). This CDR3 is built from 14 residues. Trimming shortened V by 6 bases and J by 8 bases, and 19 bases separated the two germline ends. CDR1 is MNHEY, CDR2 SVGAGI, per germline.

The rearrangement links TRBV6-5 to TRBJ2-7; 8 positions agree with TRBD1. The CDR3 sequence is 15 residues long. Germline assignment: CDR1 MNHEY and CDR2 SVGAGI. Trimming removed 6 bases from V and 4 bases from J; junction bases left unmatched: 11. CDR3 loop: CASSVGGTGSYEQYF. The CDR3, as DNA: TGTGCCAGCAGCGTGGGCGGGACAGGATCTTACGAGCAGTACTTC.

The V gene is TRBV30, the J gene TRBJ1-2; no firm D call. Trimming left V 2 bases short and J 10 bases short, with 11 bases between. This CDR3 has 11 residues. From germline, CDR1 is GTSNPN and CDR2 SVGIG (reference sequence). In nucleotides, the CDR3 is TGTGCCTGGAGTCTAGCCGGAGTCTACACCTTC. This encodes CAWSLAGVYTF.

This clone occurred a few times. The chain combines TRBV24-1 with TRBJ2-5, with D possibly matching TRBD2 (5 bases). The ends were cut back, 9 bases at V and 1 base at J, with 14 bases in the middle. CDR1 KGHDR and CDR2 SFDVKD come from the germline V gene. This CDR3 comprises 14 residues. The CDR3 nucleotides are TGTGCCACCGCTCGTGAGGGCACCCAAGAGACCCAGTACTTC. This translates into CATAREGTQETQYF.

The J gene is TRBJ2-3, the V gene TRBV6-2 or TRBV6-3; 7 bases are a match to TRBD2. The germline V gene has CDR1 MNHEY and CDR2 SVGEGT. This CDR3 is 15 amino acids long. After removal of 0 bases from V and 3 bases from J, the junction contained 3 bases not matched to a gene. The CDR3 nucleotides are TGTGCCAGCAGTTACTCTGAGCGGGGTACAGATACGCAGTATTTT. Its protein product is CASSYSERGTDTQYF.

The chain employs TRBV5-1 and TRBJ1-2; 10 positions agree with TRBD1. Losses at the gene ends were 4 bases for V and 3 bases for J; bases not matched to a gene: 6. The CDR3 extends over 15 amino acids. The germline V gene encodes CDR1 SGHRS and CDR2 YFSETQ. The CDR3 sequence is CASSIGTGAHYGYTF. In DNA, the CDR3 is TGCGCCAGCAGCATAGGGACAGGGGCCCACTATGGCTACACCTTC.

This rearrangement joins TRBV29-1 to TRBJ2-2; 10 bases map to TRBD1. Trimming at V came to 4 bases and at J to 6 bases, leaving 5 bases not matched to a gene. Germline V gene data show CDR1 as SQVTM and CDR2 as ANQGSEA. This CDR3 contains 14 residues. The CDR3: CSVVDRGFSGELFF. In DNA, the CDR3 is TGCAGCGTTGTGGACAGGGGGTTTTCCGGGGAGCTGTTTTTT.

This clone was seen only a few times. CDR3 DNA: TGTGCCATCAGAGGGACAGGGAGGGCTAACTATGGCTACACCTTC. This encodes CAIRGTGRANYGYTF. The V call is TRBV10-3, the J call TRBJ1-2; 9 bases align to TRBD1. The CDR3 has 15 residues. The V and J ends lost 6 bases and 0 bases, in that order; junction bases with no gene match: 5. CDR1 is ENHRY, CDR2 SYGVKD, per germline.

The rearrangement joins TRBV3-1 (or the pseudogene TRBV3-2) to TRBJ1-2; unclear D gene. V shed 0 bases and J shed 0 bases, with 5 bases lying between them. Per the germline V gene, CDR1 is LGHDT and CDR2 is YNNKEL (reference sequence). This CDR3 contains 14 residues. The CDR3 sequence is CASSQEATNYGYTF. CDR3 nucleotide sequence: TGTGCCAGCAGCCAAGAGGCCACTAACTATGGCTACACCTTC.

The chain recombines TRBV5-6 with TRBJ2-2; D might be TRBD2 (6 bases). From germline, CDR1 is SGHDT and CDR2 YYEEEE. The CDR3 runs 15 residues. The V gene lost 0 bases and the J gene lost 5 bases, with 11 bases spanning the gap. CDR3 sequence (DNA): TGTGCCAGCAGCTTGGCGGGGGTTGGAACCGGGGAGCTGTTTTTT. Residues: CASSLAGVGTGELFF.

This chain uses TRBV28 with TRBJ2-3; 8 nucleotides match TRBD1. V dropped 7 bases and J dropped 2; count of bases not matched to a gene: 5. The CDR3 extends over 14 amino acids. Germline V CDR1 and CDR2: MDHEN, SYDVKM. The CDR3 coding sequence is TGTGCCAGCAACCCGACAGGGGCCACAGATACGCAGTATTTT. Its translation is CASNPTGATDTQYF.

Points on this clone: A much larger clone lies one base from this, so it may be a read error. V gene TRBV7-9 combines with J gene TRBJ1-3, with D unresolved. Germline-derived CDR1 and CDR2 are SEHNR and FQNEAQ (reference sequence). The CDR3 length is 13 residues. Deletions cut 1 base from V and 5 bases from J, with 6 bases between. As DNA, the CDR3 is TGTGCCAGCAGCTTAGGAGGGAGAAACACCATATATTTT. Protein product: CASSLGGRNTIYF.

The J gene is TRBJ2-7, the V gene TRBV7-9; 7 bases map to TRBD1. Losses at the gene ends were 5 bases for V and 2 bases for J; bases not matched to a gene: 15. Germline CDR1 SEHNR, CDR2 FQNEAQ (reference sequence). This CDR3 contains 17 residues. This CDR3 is CASSPHLRQGRAYEQYF. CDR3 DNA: TGTGCCAGCAGCCCCCATCTTCGACAGGGCAGAGCCTACGAGCAGTACTTC. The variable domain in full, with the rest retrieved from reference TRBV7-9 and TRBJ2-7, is DTGVSQNPRHKITKRGQNVTFRCDPISEHNRLYWYRQTLGQGPEFLTYFQNEAQLEKSRLLSDRFSAERPKGSFSTLEIQRTEQGDSAMYLCASSPHLRQGRAYEQYFGPGTRLTVT.

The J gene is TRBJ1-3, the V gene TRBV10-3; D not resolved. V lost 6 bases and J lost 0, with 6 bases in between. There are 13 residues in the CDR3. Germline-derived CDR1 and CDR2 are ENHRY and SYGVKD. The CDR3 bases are TGTGCCATCAGGAGAGACTCTGGAAACACCATATATTTT. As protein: CAIRRDSGNTIYF.